The entry below gives a single TCR beta chain sequence along with its context. Its cognate antigen is unknown. This specimen belongs to a study of cytomegalovirus exposure and HLA in healthy donors. Study background: The same platform used for the 500 to 850 first-cohort repertoires was also used for the 120 or so validation repertoires, as a later analysis reported. Study-level findings and limits: Most TCR sequences were seen very rarely across donors, but some public TCRs occurred in many. The tendency of first-cohort TCR clusters to co-occur in the 130 or so validation repertoires was identified by a subsequent analysis.

The repertoire was sequenced with immunoSEQ multiplex PCR; TCRdb's copy has only in-frame clones and lacks some. The sample consists of roughly 300,000 clones, 87% of them appearing once. Sequenced input: PBMCs. The source of this sequence is a woman aged 25 to 39 in good health and CMV-seropositive.

CDR3 in amino acids: CASSQDFRTSGDYEQYF. CDR3 in DNA: TGCGCCAGCAGCCAAGATTTCCGGACTAGCGGGGACTACGAGCAGTACTTC. The chain carries TRBV4-3 and TRBJ2-7, with 12 bases identical to TRBD2. V lost 0 bases and J lost 3; bases outside the gene matches: 6. The germline V gene has CDR1 LGHNA and CDR2 YSLEER. The CDR3 sequence is 17 residues long.